This T cell receptor (beta chain) originates from a study of blood T cell repertoires in COVID-19. Germline CDR1 and CDR2: SNHLY and FYNNEI. This CDR3 is built from 15 residues. J lost 0 bases, V lost 6 bases, and 5 bases had no gene match. The data were produced by immunoSEQ multiplex PCR, yet TCRdb's version contains in-frame clones alone and is incomplete. This sample carries fewer than 120,000 clones, 72% of them seen once, and the ten largest clones take 7.6%. The rearrangement joins TRBV2 to TRBJ2-1, with 7 bases matching TRBD1. Input material: peripheral blood. This TCR derives from a woman aged 60-70 years with acute or convalescent COVID-19. The CDR3 loop is CASRGDSSSYNEQFF. For the CDR3, the DNA is TGTGCCAGCAGGGGGGACAGTAGCTCCTACAATGAGCAGTTCTTC.